This passage covers 14 T cell receptor beta chains from one sample sequenced in a study of T cell responses to AZD1222 COVID-19 vaccine. The protocol was immunoSEQ multiplex PCR, while the TCRdb copy is restricted to in-frame clones and leaves out a portion. The top ten hold 2% to 3% of the sample, which has under 150,000 clones, roughly 87% seen once. The source was peripheral blood, collected 28 days after the second AZD1222 dose. The origin of the receptors is an adult who received the AZD1222 COVID-19 vaccine.

The chain is built from TRBV5-1 and TRBJ2-1, with D perhaps TRBD2 (6 bases). The CDR3 loop spans 16 amino acids. In germline, CDR1 is SGHRS, CDR2 YFSETQ. The V gene lost 4 bases and the J gene lost 2 bases, with 16 bases spanning the gap. CDR3 sequence reads: CASSLGSGPTYNEQFF. The CDR3 DNA follows: TGCGCCAGCAGCCTTGGTAGCGGTCCCACCTACAATGAGCAGTTCTTC.

This chain connects TRBV24-1 to TRBJ1-4; 9 nucleotides match TRBD1. From germline, CDR1 is KGHDR and CDR2 SFDVKD. V was clipped by 6 bases and J by 6 bases; unmatched bases: 7. The CDR3 consists of 15 residues. CDR3 region: CATSRGQGRDEKLFF. The CDR3 nucleotides read TGTGCCACCAGTAGAGGACAGGGGAGAGATGAAAAACTGTTTTTT.

V and J are TRBV6-5 and TRBJ2-2, with a possible D match to TRBD2 (6 bases). The germline V and J ends were trimmed by 0 bases and 1 base, with 9 bases remaining between them. CDR3 length: 16 amino acids. Germline CDR1 and CDR2: MNHEY and SVGAGI. The CDR3 reads CASSYSGTQNTGELFF. The CDR3 DNA is TGTGCCAGCAGTTACTCCGGGACTCAGAACACCGGGGAGCTGTTTTTT.

The chain carries TRBV5-1 and TRBJ2-2, with TRBD1 identical over 7 bases. The germline CDR1 and CDR2 sequences are SGHRS and YFSETQ. This CDR3 contains 15 residues. After removal of 5 bases from V and 5 bases from J, the junction contained 9 bases not matched to a gene. CDR3 coding DNA: TGCGCCAGCAGGATGACAGGGTCTGATACCGGGGAGCTGTTTTTT. As protein: CASRMTGSDTGELFF.

CDR3 residues: CASSIGRPGGTGNQPQHF. In DNA, the CDR3 is TGTGCCAGTAGTATCGGACGCCCCGGGGGGACAGGCAATCAGCCCCAGCATTTT. The V and J genes are TRBV19 and TRBJ1-5; 7 positions match TRBD1. The J segment lost 2 bases and the V segment lost 3 bases, leaving 13 bases of the junction unmatched. The germline V gene has CDR1 LNHDA and CDR2 SQIVND (reference sequence). CDR3 size: 18 residues.

This chain connects TRBV5-1 to TRBJ2-7, with 9 positions matching TRBD1. Germline loops: CDR1 SGHRS, CDR2 YFSETQ. Trimming cost V 4 bases and J 5 bases; bases outside gene matches: 7. The CDR3 consists of 14 residues. The CDR3 DNA is TGCGCCAGCAGCCCCGGGACAGGGAGTGACGAGCAGTACTTC. It yields the protein CASSPGTGSDEQYF. The entire variable domain, with the rest obtained from reference TRBV5-1 and TRBJ2-7, is as follows: KAGVTQTPRYLIKTRGQQVTLSCSPISGHRSVSWYQQTPGQGLQFLFEYFSETQRNKGNFPGRFSGRQFSNSRSEMNVSTLELGDSALYLCASSPGTGSDEQYFGPGTRLTVT.

The chain joins TRBV24-1 to TRBJ1-2; no reliable D call. Trimming stripped 7 bases from V and 6 bases from J, with 14 bases between. Germline CDR1 is KGHDR and CDR2 is SFDVKD. CDR3 length: 13 amino acids. The CDR3 is CATRPTGEDGYTF. In nucleotides, the CDR3 is TGTGCCACCAGGCCGACGGGTGAGGATGGCTACACCTTC.

The chain carries TRBV10-3 and TRBJ1-5; TRBD1 agrees at 7 bases. With 10 bases clipped from V and 0 bases from J, the junction kept 9 bases outside the gene matches. Germline-derived CDR1 and CDR2 are ENHRY and SYGVKD. This CDR3 is built from 15 residues. The CDR3 region has the DNA TGTGCCAGGGACAGCCCCAGGTATAGCAATCAGCCCCAGCATTTT. The encoded protein is CARDSPRYSNQPQHF.

The gene calls are TRBV11-2 and TRBJ2-3; D gene uncertain. Germline V gene lookup returns CDR1 SGHAT and CDR2 FQNNGV. Trimming stripped 3 bases from V and 0 bases from J, with 1 base between. This CDR3 comprises 12 residues. CDR3 protein: CASSFSTDTQYF. DNA of the CDR3: TGTGCCAGCAGCTTCAGCACAGATACGCAGTATTTT.

In its sample, this clone was seen once. The chain is built from TRBV7-8 and TRBJ2-7; TRBD1 is a possible D gene (6 bases). V lost 2 bases to trimming and J lost 6 bases, with 14 bases between them. Germline CDR1 is SGHVS and CDR2 is FQNEAQ. The CDR3 has 14 amino acids. CDR3 sequence reads: CASSLRQAETEQYF. In DNA form, the CDR3 reads TGTGCCAGCAGCTTACGACAGGCGGAAACCGAGCAGTACTTC. Based on the CDR3 plus reference TRBV7-8 and TRBJ2-7, the full variable domain is GAGVSQSPRYKVAKRGQDVALRCDPISGHVSLFWYQQALGQGPEFLTYFQNEAQLDKSGLPSDRFFAERPEGSVSTLKIQRTQQEDSAVYLCASSLRQAETEQYFGPGTRLTVT.

This sequence joins TRBV14 and TRBJ2-7; D is possibly TRBD2 (6 bases). Germline V gene sequence: CDR1 SGHDN, CDR2 FVKESK. The CDR3 extends over 15 amino acids. V was pared by 1 base and J by 3 bases, with 13 bases between. The CDR3 DNA reads TGTGCCAGCAGCCAAGGCATTAGCGGAATCTACGAGCAGTACTTC. Residues: CASSQGISGIYEQYF.

The CDR3 DNA follows: TGTGCCAGCAGTGAACTCCTCGTAATGGGGGTCGGAGCTTTCTTT. Translated: CASSELLVMGVGAFF. The chain links TRBV6-1 to TRBJ1-1; a weak D match, TRBD1 (5 bases). The CDR3 extends over 15 amino acids. Per the germline V gene, CDR1 is MNHNS and CDR2 is SASEGT. The ends were cut back, 2 bases at V and 10 bases at J, with 20 bases in the middle.

This chain joins TRBV6-2 or TRBV6-3 and TRBJ2-7; TRBD1 matches 7 bases. CDR3 size: 13 residues. CDR1 MNHEY and CDR2 SVGEGT come from the germline V gene. V lost 4 bases to trimming and J lost 3 bases; unmatched junction nucleotides: 3. CDR3: CASSSGTDYEQYF. In DNA form, the CDR3 reads TGTGCCAGCAGTTCCGGGACAGACTACGAGCAGTACTTC.

V is TRBV27 and J is TRBJ2-7; D may be TRBD1 (5 bases). CDR3 length: 14 amino acids. Germline values: CDR1 MNHEY, CDR2 SMNVEV (reference sequence). V lost 6 bases and J 2 bases, leaving 14 bases between the germline ends. The CDR3 DNA reads TGTGCCAGCAGAGTACAGGCCGGTCCCTACGAGCAGTACTTC. Translated, it gives CASRVQAGPYEQYF.